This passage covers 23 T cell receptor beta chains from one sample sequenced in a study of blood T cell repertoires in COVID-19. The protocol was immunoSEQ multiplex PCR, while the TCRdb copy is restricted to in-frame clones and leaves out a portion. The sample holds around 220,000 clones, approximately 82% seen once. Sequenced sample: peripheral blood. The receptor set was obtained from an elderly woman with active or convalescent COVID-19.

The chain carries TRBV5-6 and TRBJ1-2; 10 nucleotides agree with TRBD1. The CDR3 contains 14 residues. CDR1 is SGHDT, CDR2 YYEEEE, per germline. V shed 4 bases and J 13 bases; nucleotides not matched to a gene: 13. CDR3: CASSPTTGGEFLTF. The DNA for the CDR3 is TGTGCCAGCAGCCCGACGACAGGGGGCGAGTTTCTCACCTTC.

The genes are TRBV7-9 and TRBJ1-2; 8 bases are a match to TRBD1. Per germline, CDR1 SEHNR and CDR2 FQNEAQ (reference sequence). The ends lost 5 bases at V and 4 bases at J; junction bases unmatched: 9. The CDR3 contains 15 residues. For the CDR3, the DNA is TGTGCCAGCAGCCTTAGGACAGGGTTTGGCTATGGCTACACCTTC. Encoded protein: CASSLRTGFGYGYTF.

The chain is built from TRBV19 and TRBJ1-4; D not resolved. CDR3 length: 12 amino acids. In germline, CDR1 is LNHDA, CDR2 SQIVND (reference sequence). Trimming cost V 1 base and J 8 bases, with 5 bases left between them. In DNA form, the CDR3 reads TGTGCCAGTAGTATAGTTAGAGAAAAACTGTTTTTT. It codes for CASSIVREKLFF.

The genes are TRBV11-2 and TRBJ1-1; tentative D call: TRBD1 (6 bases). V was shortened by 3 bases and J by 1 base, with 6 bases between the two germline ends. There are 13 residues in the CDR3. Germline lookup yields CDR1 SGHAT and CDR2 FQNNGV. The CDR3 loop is CASSLTGNTEAFF. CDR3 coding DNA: TGTGCCAGCAGCTTGACAGGGAACACTGAAGCTTTCTTT.

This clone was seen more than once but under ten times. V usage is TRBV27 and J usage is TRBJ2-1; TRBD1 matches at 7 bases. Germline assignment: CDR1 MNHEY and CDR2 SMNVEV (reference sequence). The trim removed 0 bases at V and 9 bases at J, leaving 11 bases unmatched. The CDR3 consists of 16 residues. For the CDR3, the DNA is TGTGCCAGCAGTTTATCGGTGATAGGGGGCAAGGGTGAGCAGTTCTTC. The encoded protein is CASSLSVIGGKGEQFF.

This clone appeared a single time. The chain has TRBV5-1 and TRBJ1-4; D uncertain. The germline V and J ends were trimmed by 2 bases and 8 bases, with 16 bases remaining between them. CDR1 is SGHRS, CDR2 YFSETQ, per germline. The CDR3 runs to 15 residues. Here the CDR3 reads CASSLAWRGREKLFF. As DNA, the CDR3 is TGCGCCAGCAGCTTAGCCTGGAGAGGGAGGGAAAAACTGTTTTTT.

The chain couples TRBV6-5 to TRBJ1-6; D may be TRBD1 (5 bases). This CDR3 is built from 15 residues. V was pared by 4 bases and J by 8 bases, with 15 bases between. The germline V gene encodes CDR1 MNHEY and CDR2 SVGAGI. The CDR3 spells CASSLGQGVYSPLHF. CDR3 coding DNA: TGTGCCAGCAGTTTGGGTCAGGGTGTTTATTCACCCCTCCACTTT.

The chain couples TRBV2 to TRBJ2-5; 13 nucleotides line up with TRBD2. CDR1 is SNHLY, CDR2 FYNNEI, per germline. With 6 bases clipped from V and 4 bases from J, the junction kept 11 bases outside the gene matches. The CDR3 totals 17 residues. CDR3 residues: CASSAGLAGAVLETQYF. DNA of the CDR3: TGTGCCAGCAGCGCCGGACTAGCGGGGGCCGTCTTAGAGACCCAGTACTTC.

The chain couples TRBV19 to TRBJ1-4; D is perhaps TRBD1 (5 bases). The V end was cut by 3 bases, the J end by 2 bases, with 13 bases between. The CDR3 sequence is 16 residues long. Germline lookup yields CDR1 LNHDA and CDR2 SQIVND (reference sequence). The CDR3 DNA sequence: TGTGCCAGTAGTATTTTCGCAGGGCTCACTAATGAAAAACTGTTTTTT. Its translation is CASSIFAGLTNEKLFF.

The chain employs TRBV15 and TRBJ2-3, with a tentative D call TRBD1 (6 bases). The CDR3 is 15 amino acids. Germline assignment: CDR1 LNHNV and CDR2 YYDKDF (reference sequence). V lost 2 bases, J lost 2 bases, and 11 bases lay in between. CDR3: CATSRQGLITDTQYF. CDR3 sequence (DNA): TGTGCCACCAGCAGACAGGGGCTAATCACAGATACGCAGTATTTT.

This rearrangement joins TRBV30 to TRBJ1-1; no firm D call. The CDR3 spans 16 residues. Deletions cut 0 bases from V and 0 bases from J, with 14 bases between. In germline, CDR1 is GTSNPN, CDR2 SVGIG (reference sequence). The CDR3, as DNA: TGTGCCTGGAGTGTAAGTCTCCGGAGGGTGAACACTGAAGCTTTCTTT. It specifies CAWSVSLRRVNTEAFF.

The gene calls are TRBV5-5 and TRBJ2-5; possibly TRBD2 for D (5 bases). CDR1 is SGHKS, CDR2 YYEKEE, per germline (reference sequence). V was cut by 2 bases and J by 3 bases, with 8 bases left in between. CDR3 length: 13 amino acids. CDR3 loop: CASSFSGEETQYF. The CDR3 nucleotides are TGTGCCAGCAGCTTCTCCGGGGAAGAGACCCAGTACTTC. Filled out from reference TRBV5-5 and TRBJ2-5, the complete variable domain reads DAGVTQSPTHLIKTRGQQVTLRCSPISGHKSVSWYQQVLGQGPQFIFQYYEKEERGRGNFPDRFSARQFPNYSSELNVNALLLGDSALYLCASSFSGEETQYFGPGTRLLVL.

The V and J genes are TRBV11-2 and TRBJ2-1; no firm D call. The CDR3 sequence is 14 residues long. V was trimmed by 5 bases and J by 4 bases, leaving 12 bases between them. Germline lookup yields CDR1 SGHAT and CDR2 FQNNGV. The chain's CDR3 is CASSIDGRYNEQFF. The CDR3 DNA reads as TGTGCCAGCAGCATCGATGGCAGGTACAATGAGCAGTTCTTC.

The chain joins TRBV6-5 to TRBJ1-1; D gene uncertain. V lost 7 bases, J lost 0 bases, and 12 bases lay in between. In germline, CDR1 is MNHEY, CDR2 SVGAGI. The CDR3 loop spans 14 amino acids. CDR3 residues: CASTPGSMNTEAFF. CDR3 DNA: TGTGCCAGCACCCCGGGTTCTATGAACACTGAAGCTTTCTTT.

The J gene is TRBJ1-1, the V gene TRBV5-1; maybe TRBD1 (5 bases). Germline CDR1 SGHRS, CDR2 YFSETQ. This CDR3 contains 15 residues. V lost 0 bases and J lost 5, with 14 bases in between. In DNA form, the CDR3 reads TGCGCCAGCAGCTTGGATGGGGGGTGGAAAACTGAAGCTTTCTTT. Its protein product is CASSLDGGWKTEAFF. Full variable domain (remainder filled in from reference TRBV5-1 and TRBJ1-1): KAGVTQTPRYLIKTRGQQVTLSCSPISGHRSVSWYQQTPGQGLQFLFEYFSETQRNKGNFPGRFSGRQFSNSRSEMNVSTLELGDSALYLCASSLDGGWKTEAFFGQGTRLTVV.

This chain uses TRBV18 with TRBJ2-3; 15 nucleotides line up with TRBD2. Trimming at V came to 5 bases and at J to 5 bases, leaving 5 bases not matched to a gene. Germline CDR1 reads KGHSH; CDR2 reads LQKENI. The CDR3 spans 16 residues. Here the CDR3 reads CASSAPGLAGGDTQYF. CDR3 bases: TGTGCCAGCTCAGCGCCGGGACTAGCGGGAGGAGATACGCAGTATTTT.

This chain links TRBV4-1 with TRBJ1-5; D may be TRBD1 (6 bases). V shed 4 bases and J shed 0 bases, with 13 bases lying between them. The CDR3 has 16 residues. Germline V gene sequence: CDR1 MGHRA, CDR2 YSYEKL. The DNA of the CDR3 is TGCGCCAGCAGCCTAGGGGGGGCAGCTAGCAATCAGCCCCAGCATTTT. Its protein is CASSLGGAASNQPQHF.

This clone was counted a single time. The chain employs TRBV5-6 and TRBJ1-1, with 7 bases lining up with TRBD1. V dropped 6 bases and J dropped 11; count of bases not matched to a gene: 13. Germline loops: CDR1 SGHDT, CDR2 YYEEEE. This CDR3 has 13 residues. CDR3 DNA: TGTGCCAGCACCCGGACAGGAGAGGATGTGGCTTTCTTT. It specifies CASTRTGEDVAFF.

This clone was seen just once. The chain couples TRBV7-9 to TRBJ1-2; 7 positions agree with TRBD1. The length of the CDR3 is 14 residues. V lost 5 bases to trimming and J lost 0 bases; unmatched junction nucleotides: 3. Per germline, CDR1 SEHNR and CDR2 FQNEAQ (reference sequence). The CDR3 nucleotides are TGTGCCAGCAGCCAGGGACAGACTAACTATGGCTACACCTTC. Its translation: CASSQGQTNYGYTF.

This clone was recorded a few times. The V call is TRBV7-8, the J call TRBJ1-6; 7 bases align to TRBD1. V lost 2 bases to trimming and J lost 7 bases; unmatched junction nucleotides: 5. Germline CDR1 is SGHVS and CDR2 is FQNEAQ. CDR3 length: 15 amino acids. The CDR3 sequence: CASSLSGQINSPLHF. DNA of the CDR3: TGTGCCAGCAGCTTATCGGGACAGATAAATTCACCCCTCCACTTT.

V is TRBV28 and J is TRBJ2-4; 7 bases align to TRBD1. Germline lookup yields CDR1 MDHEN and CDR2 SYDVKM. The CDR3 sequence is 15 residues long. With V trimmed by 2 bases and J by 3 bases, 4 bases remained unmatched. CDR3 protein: CASSLQGVDKNIQYF. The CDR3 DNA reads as TGTGCCAGCAGTTTACAGGGGGTCGACAAAAACATTCAGTACTTC.

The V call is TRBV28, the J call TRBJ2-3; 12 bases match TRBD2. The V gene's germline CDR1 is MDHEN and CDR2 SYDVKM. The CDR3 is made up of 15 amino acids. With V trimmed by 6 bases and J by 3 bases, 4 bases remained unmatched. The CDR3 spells CASRTSGSRTDTQYF. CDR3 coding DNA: TGTGCCAGCAGGACTAGCGGGAGTCGTACAGATACGCAGTATTTT.

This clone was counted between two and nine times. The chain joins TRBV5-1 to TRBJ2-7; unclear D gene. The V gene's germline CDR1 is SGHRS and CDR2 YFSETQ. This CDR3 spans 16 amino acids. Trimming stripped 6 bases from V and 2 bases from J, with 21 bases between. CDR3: CASNPHGPGTTYEQYF. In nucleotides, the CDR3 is TGCGCCAGCAATCCTCATGGTCCAGGAACAACCTACGAGCAGTACTTC.